The 8 T cell receptor beta chains presented below share a single source sample, sequenced in a study of metastatic and nonmetastatic thyroid tumors (dated by TCRdb to about 2020). Before undergoing thyroid surgery, none of the patients had been given any kind of treatment. Library preparation employed PCR. The sequencing machine was an Illumina HiSeq 4000. TCRdb cleaned the public reads at Q25 with fastp, built clones with MiXCR and kept in-frame beta chains. This sample lists approximately 32,000 clones; about 18% were detected once. The ten most abundant clones make up over 9.5% of the sample. Sequencing was done on a sample of blood. Source of these receptors: a female donor with papillary thyroid cancer or a benign thyroid nodule (not recorded which). Some clones in this sample may be carry-over from other donors' samples.

This clone appeared once. The chain is built from TRBV11-2 and TRBJ2-1; 10 bases are shared with TRBD2. After removal of 0 bases from V and 2 bases from J, the junction contained 7 bases not matched to a gene. This CDR3 is 18 amino acids long. Germline loops: CDR1 SGHAT, CDR2 FQNNGV. CDR3 loop: CASSLEASGRPPYNEQFF. The CDR3 bases are TGTGCCAGCAGCTTAGAGGCTAGCGGGAGACCCCCCTACAATGAGCAGTTCTTC.

The sample holds a few counts of this clone. The germline gene is not matched at one end of the junction; a read error may be the cause. The chain combines TRBV6-1 with TRBJ2-7; D gene unclear. The CDR3 has 14 residues. CDR1 and CDR2 from the germline V gene are MNHNS and SASEGT. The CDR3 spells CASSEGWVPYGQYF. The CDR3 DNA sequence: TGTGCCAGCAGTGAAGGTTGGGTCCCCTACGGGCAGTACTTC.

V and J are TRBV20-1 and TRBJ2-7; 9 positions agree with TRBD1. This CDR3 comprises 16 residues. Germline CDR1 reads DFQATT; CDR2 reads SNEGSKA (reference sequence). V gave up 6 bases and J gave up 2 bases; unmatched junction bases: 14. The CDR3 region is CSARLVRTGATYEQYF. CDR3 in DNA: TGCAGTGCCCGACTGGTGAGGACAGGGGCAACCTACGAGCAGTACTTC.

This clone appeared many times. V is TRBV10-3 and J is TRBJ2-2; the D is unclear. V was cut by 4 bases and J by 2 bases, with 5 bases left in between. The CDR3 is 13 residues long. CDR1 and CDR2 (germline): ENHRY, SYGVKD. The CDR3 region has the DNA TGTGCCATCAGTGTCCCAAACACCGGGGAGCTGTTTTTT. It yields the protein CAISVPNTGELFF.

The V gene is TRBV7-2, the J gene TRBJ1-1; D is unresolved. V was shortened by 10 bases and J by 11 bases, with 20 bases between the two germline ends. Germline V gene sequence: CDR1 SGHTA, CDR2 FQGNSA. This CDR3 spans 12 amino acids. The CDR3: CAISPLRVTAFF. The CDR3 region has the DNA TGTGCCATCAGTCCCCTCCGGGTGACCGCTTTCTTT.

Ten or more counts support this clone. The rearrangement joins TRBV3-1 to TRBJ2-1; 9 nucleotides align to TRBD2. The CDR3 is 17 amino acids. Germline V gene sequence: CDR1 LGHDT, CDR2 YNNKEL (reference sequence). Trimming removed 1 base from V and 4 bases from J; junction bases left unmatched: 8. The CDR3 bases are TGTGCCAGCAGCCAAGTACCAGGACTAGCGAAATACAATGAGCAGTTCTTC. Its translation: CASSQVPGLAKYNEQFF.

This clone was seen more than once but under ten times. This may be a read error: a much more frequent sequence differs by one nucleotide. V and J are TRBV11-2 and TRBJ2-5, with TRBD2 matching 14 bases. V dropped 5 bases and J dropped 0; count of bases not matched to a gene: 8. Germline V gives CDR1 SGHAT, CDR2 FQNNGV. The CDR3 consists of 18 residues. The CDR3 sequence is CASSPGTSGSAYQETQYF. The DNA of the CDR3 is TGTGCCAGCAGCCCCGGGACTAGCGGGAGCGCTTACCAAGAGACCCAGTACTTC.

The chain couples TRBV15 to TRBJ2-1, with 16 bases that match TRBD2. The CDR3 has 17 residues. V was pared by 3 bases and J by 9 bases, with 8 bases of the junction left unmatched. Per germline, CDR1 LNHNV and CDR2 YYDKDF (reference sequence). This CDR3 is CATSRGKGLAGGLEQFF. In DNA form, the CDR3 reads TGTGCCACCAGCAGGGGGAAGGGACTAGCGGGAGGGCTTGAGCAGTTCTTC.